A selection of T cell receptor beta chains follows, all from one sample in a study of shared clonotypes between healthy human individuals. This table comes from immunoSEQ multiplex PCR, and its TCRdb copy is limited to in-frame clones, with some not included. The sample contains about 2.2 million clones, 93% of which appear only once. Material for sequencing was naive CD8+ T cells from PBMCs. These TCRs come from a man aged 18 to 30 in good health. Some clones in this sample may be carry-over from other donors' samples. CDR3s include the opening cysteine and the closing phenylalanine or tryptophan. A D gene is named only where the DNA matches it firmly. The size entry is marked missing in some rows and otherwise reads once, few, many or a size class.

D: NA; V: TRBV29-1; J: TRBJ1-2; size: NA; length: 14; DNA: TGCAGCGTTGAACGCCGGGACACCCTCTATGGCTACACCTTC; CDR3: CSVERRDTLYGYTF
D: TRBD2; V: TRBV30; J: TRBJ2-3; size: NA; length: 17; DNA: TGTGCCTGGAGTCCAACACCATCTAGCGGACCCACAGATACGCGGTATTTT; CDR3: CAWSPTPSSGPTDTRYF
D: NA; V: TRBV27; J: TRBJ1-1; size: NA; length: 15; DNA: TGTGCCAGCAGTTTAGCCAGGGCGGCGTACACTGAAGCTTTCTTT; CDR3: CASSLARAAYTEAFF
D: NA; V: TRBV6-1; J: TRBJ2-7; size: NA; length: 12; DNA: TGTGCCAGCAGTTGGATTCCCTACGAGCAGTACTTC; CDR3: CASSWIPYEQYF
D: TRBD2; V: TRBV4-2; J: TRBJ2-3; size: NA; length: 18; DNA: TGTGCCAGCAGCCAAGAAGTTTATGCGGGAGGCCGCACAGATACGCAGTATTTT; CDR3: CASSQEVYAGGRTDTQYF
D: NA; V: TRBV7-9; J: TRBJ2-1; size: NA; length: 13; DNA: TGTGCCAGCAGCTTAACCACAAACAATGAGCAGTTCTTC; CDR3: CASSLTTNNEQFF
D: NA; V: TRBV2; J: TRBJ2-1; size: NA; length: 13; DNA: TGTGCCAGCAGTGAGCGACTTGTCAATGAGCAGTTCTTC; CDR3: CASSERLVNEQFF
D: NA; V: TRBV6-1; J: TRBJ2-7; size: NA; length: 14; DNA: TGTGCCAGCAGTGAGGGTCCGGGCCTCTCCGAGCAGTACTTC; CDR3: CASSEGPGLSEQYF
D: NA; V: TRBV19; J: TRBJ2-2; size: NA; length: 14; DNA: TGTGCCAGTAGTCCGCACTGGAACACCGGGGAGCTGTTTTTT; CDR3: CASSPHWNTGELFF
D: NA; V: TRBV6-1; J: TRBJ1-2; size: NA; length: 17; DNA: TGTGCCAGCAGTGAGAACAGGTACCAGGTCCCGGACTATGGCTACACCTTC; CDR3: CASSENRYQVPDYGYTF
D: TRBD1; V: TRBV28; J: TRBJ1-5; size: NA; length: 13; DNA: TGTGCCAGCAGCTTACAGGGGACTCAGCCCCAGCATTTT; CDR3: CASSLQGTQPQHF
D: NA; V: TRBV6-5; J: TRBJ1-2; size: NA; length: 16; DNA: TGTGCCAGCAGTTACCACCTGGGGAGAGCCGATGATGGCTACACCTTC; CDR3: CASSYHLGRADDGYTF
D: TRBD2; V: TRBV4-1; J: TRBJ2-7; size: NA; length: 15; DNA: TGCGCCAGCAGCCCCGGGACTAGCGGCTCCTACGAGCAGTACTTC; CDR3: CASSPGTSGSYEQYF
D: NA; V: TRBV7-9; J: TRBJ2-1; size: NA; length: 15; DNA: TGTGCCAGCAGCTTAGGCGGAAAGCCAAACAATGAGCAGTTCTTC; CDR3: CASSLGGKPNNEQFF
D: NA; V: TRBV13; J: TRBJ2-5; size: NA; length: 13; DNA: TGTGCCAGCACCTGGGCGAGGGGAGAGACCCAGTACTTC; CDR3: CASTWARGETQYF
D: NA; V: TRBV9; J: TRBJ1-1; size: NA; length: 14; DNA: TGTGCCAGCAGCGTAGGGGACAAGAACACTGAAGCTTTCTTT; CDR3: CASSVGDKNTEAFF
D: TRBD1; V: TRBV29-1; J: TRBJ1-1; size: NA; length: 13; DNA: TGCAGCGCCTGGGACAGGGGGAAGACTGAAGCTTTCTTT; CDR3: CSAWDRGKTEAFF
D: NA; V: TRBV2; J: TRBJ2-1; size: once; length: 17; DNA: TGTGCCAGCAGTGAAGCGCTCAGGCTAGCGCTATACAATGAGCAGTTCTTC; CDR3: CASSEALRLALYNEQFF
D: NA; V: TRBV28; J: TRBJ2-1; size: NA; length: 12; DNA: TGTGCCAGCAGCCCGACTCTGCCTGAGCAGTTCTTC; CDR3: CASSPTLPEQFF
D: NA; V: TRBV9; J: TRBJ2-7; size: NA; length: 14; DNA: TGTGCCAGCAGCCCAGGTGGGAGGGGGTACGAGCAGTACTTC; CDR3: CASSPGGRGYEQYF
D: NA; V: TRBV27; J: TRBJ2-7; size: NA; length: 16; DNA: TGTGCCAGCAGCCCGTCGGGGGGACAGGTTACCTACGAGCAGTACTTC; CDR3: CASSPSGGQVTYEQYF
D: NA; V: TRBV29-1; J: TRBJ1-2; size: once; length: 12; DNA: TGCAGCGTTGAAATCGGACCCTATGGCTACACCTTC; CDR3: CSVEIGPYGYTF
D: NA; V: TRBV15; J: TRBJ2-5; size: NA; length: 15; DNA: TGTGCCACCAGCATATACAGGCGGTTGCAAGAGACCCAGTACTTC; CDR3: CATSIYRRLQETQYF
D: NA; V: TRBV7-9; J: TRBJ1-1; size: NA; length: 14; DNA: TGTGCCAGCAGCTCGCCTCGGAGGGCCTTGGAAGCTTTCTTT; CDR3: CASSSPRRALEAFF
D: TRBD2; V: TRBV7-6; J: TRBJ2-3; size: NA; length: 19; DNA: TGTGCCAGCAGCTTTCCGGTCGCTAGCGGGAGTCAAGACACAGATACGCAGTATTTT; CDR3: CASSFPVASGSQDTDTQYF
D: TRBD1; V: TRBV29-1; J: TRBJ2-7; size: NA; length: 13; DNA: TGCAGCGTTATGACCGGGACAGACTACGAGCAGTACTTC; CDR3: CSVMTGTDYEQYF
D: TRBD1; V: TRBV5-1; J: TRBJ2-3; size: NA; length: 17; DNA: TGCGCCAGCAGCACGGCTGGACAGGCCGGGTCAACAGATACGCAGTATTTT; CDR3: CASSTAGQAGSTDTQYF
D: TRBD2; V: TRBV28; J: TRBJ2-1; size: NA; length: 14; DNA: TGTGCCAGCAGTTTACTAGCGGGAGGGAATGAGCAGTTCTTC; CDR3: CASSLLAGGNEQFF
D: TRBD1; V: TRBV19; J: TRBJ1-5; size: NA; length: 14; DNA: TGTGCCAGTAGGGCTCCGGGACAGTATCAGCCCCAGCATTTT; CDR3: CASRAPGQYQPQHF
D: NA; V: TRBV27; J: TRBJ2-7; size: NA; length: 11; DNA: TGTGCCAGCAAAGGAGGCTACGAGCAGTACTTC; CDR3: CASKGGYEQYF
D: NA; V: TRBV6-5; J: TRBJ2-2; size: NA; length: 13; DNA: TGTGCCAGCAGTCTCAGAGTCACCGGGGAGCTGTTTTTT; CDR3: CASSLRVTGELFF
D: NA; V: TRBV11-2; J: TRBJ2-5; size: NA; length: 16; DNA: TGTGCCAGCAGCTGGTTTGGGGGATCCGAGGGAGAGACCCAGTACTTC; CDR3: CASSWFGGSEGETQYF
D: NA; V: TRBV7-9; J: TRBJ2-2; size: once; length: 16; DNA: TGTGCCAGCAGCCCAACGGGGGTTTTAAACACCGGGGAGCTGTTTTTT; CDR3: CASSPTGVLNTGELFF
D: NA; V: TRBV7-9; J: TRBJ2-7; size: NA; length: 17; DNA: TGTGCCAGCAGCTCCGCTCACAGGGGGGGCATTAGGGCCGAGCAGTACTTC; CDR3: CASSSAHRGGIRAEQYF
D: TRBD2; V: TRBV7-2; J: TRBJ2-1; size: once; length: 17; DNA: TGTGCCAGCAGCTTAGGGGGACTAGCGGGAGTCTACAATGAGCAGTTCTTC; CDR3: CASSLGGLAGVYNEQFF
D: TRBD1; V: TRBV27; J: TRBJ2-7; size: NA; length: 15; DNA: TGTGCCAGCAGTTTAGGGGGACAGGGGAACTACGAGCAGTACTTC; CDR3: CASSLGGQGNYEQYF
D: NA; V: TRBV5-4; J: TRBJ1-2; size: NA; length: 16; DNA: TGTGCCAGCAGCGCCTCCCCCGCGGCCCTTAACTATGGCTACACCTTC; CDR3: CASSASPAALNYGYTF
D: NA; V: TRBV5-1; J: TRBJ2-7; size: NA; length: 15; DNA: TGCGCCAGCAGCTTGTCTCCGGCAGGGGCCTACGAGCAGTACTTC; CDR3: CASSLSPAGAYEQYF
D: TRBD2; V: TRBV7-9; J: TRBJ2-7; size: NA; length: 15; DNA: TGTGCCAGCAGCTTAGATAGCGGGAGCCCCTACGAGCAGTACTTC; CDR3: CASSLDSGSPYEQYF
D: NA; V: TRBV19; J: TRBJ2-7; size: NA; length: 14; DNA: TGTGCCAGTAGTATCTACGGGGGCCCGTACGAGCAGTACTTC; CDR3: CASSIYGGPYEQYF
D: TRBD1; V: TRBV30; J: TRBJ2-7; size: NA; length: 13; DNA: TGTGCCTGGAACTGGGGGACAGCCTACGAGCAGTACTTC; CDR3: CAWNWGTAYEQYF
D: NA; V: TRBV9; J: TRBJ1-2; size: NA; length: 12; DNA: TGTGCCAGCGGAGACGGGCCAAGAGGCTACACCTTC; CDR3: CASGDGPRGYTF
D: NA; V: TRBV6-1; J: TRBJ2-7; size: NA; length: 15; DNA: TGTGCCAGCAGTGAATACGGCGGGGCAACATACGAGCAGTACTTC; CDR3: CASSEYGGATYEQYF
D: TRBD1; V: TRBV7-6; J: TRBJ2-5; size: NA; length: 15; DNA: TGTGCCAGCAGCTCTGGGACAGGGAGGTTGGAGACCCAGTACTTC; CDR3: CASSSGTGRLETQYF
D: NA; V: TRBV28; J: TRBJ1-1; size: NA; length: 13; DNA: TGTGCCAGCAGTTTTGGTGAGAACACTGAAGCTTTCTTT; CDR3: CASSFGENTEAFF
D: NA; V: TRBV15; J: TRBJ2-3; size: NA; length: 15; DNA: TGTGCCACCGGGGTGCGGGGCTCAATCACAGATACGCAGTATTTT; CDR3: CATGVRGSITDTQYF
D: NA; V: TRBV11-2; J: TRBJ2-6; size: NA; length: 19; DNA: TGTGCCAGCAGCTCCCCCTTAAAGGATTGGGTCTCTGGGGCCAACGTCCTGACTTTC; CDR3: CASSSPLKDWVSGANVLTF
D: NA; V: TRBV7-6; J: TRBJ2-1; size: NA; length: 14; DNA: TGTGCCAGCAGCCCCGGCCGGCCACGGGATGAGCAGTTCTTC; CDR3: CASSPGRPRDEQFF
D: NA; V: TRBV19; J: TRBJ1-1; size: NA; length: 16; DNA: TGTGCCAGTAGTCCTGTGGGGGACGCCGGGCACACTGAAGCTTTCTTT; CDR3: CASSPVGDAGHTEAFF
D: NA; V: TRBV28; J: TRBJ2-7; size: NA; length: 17; DNA: TGTGCCAGCAGTTTTTCAAGCGGAGTACCCGATTACTACGAGCAGTACTTC; CDR3: CASSFSSGVPDYYEQYF
D: NA; V: TRBV19; J: TRBJ1-1; size: NA; length: 13; DNA: TGTGCCAGTAGTATAGTGGGTCGGACTGAAGCTTTCTTT; CDR3: CASSIVGRTEAFF
D: NA; V: TRBV7-9; J: TRBJ1-2; size: NA; length: 14; DNA: TGTGCCAGCAGCCCGCGGGACCTTGGTCTGGGCTACACCTTC; CDR3: CASSPRDLGLGYTF
D: TRBD2; V: TRBV9; J: TRBJ2-7; size: NA; length: 16; DNA: TGTGCCAGCAGCACTAGTGCTAGCGGGAGTCGGTACGAGCAGTACTTC; CDR3: CASSTSASGSRYEQYF
D: TRBD1; V: TRBV10-3; J: TRBJ1-2; size: NA; length: 18; DNA: TGTGCCATCAGTGAGTGGACACGGAGGGGGCCCGGTAACTATGGCTACACCTTC; CDR3: CAISEWTRRGPGNYGYTF
D: TRBD1; V: TRBV28; J: TRBJ2-7; size: NA; length: 19; DNA: TGTGCCAGCAGTTTATTTCGGGACAGGGTCCTAGGTTTGTCCTACGAGCAGTACTTC; CDR3: CASSLFRDRVLGLSYEQYF
D: NA; V: TRBV4-1; J: TRBJ2-7; size: NA; length: 13; DNA: TGCGCCAGGGATCGGGTAGATTCCTACGAGCAGTACTTC; CDR3: CARDRVDSYEQYF